Listed below are T cell receptor beta chains from one sample, sequenced in a study of T cells and copy number aberrations in small-cell lung cancer. Profiled with immunoSEQ multiplex PCR; TCRdb holds only in-frame clones, not every one. Of several thousand clones listed, around 69% are singletons. The sample taken for sequencing was tumor tissue. Every receptor here comes from a man aged 50-59 years with small cell lung cancer. Each CDR3 is given with its conserved first and last residue.

>TRBV30|TRBJ2-3
CAWRARDRVSDTQYF
>TRBV11-2|TRBJ2-5
CASSSSGGGETQYF
>TRBV7-9|TRBJ2-3
CASSRTGVEDTQYF
>TRBV4-1|TRBJ2-3
CASSQMTSGTDTQYF
>TRBV5-5|TRBJ1-2
CASSPTDRDLNYGYTF
>TRBV5-4|TRBJ2-6
CASSLTDSGANVLTF
>TRBV5-1|TRBJ2-5
CASSLRGNQETQYF
>TRBV11-2|TRBJ2-1
CASSRDRSSYNEQFF
>TRBV27|TRBJ2-2
CASSISGRFVGSGELFF
>TRBV7-9|TRBJ2-1
CASSWDRGRNNEQFF
>TRBV11-1|TRBJ2-3
CASSLAGTSGSAQYF
>TRBV7-9|TRBJ2-3
CASSLAWLAGAFGTDTQYF
>TRBV7-8|TRBJ2-1
CASSLFGGAGYNEQFF
>TRBV7-3|TRBJ2-7
CASSLTGQPTEQYF
>TRBV12-5|TRBJ2-1
CASGLGSGNNEQFF
>TRBV5-4|TRBJ2-5
CASSPPGHQETQYF
>TRBV6-1|TRBJ1-2
CASSEFGGPYYGYTF
>TRBV5-8|TRBJ2-5
CASSPRDSAGTQYF
>TRBV4-2|TRBJ2-3
CASSRDSQQYF
>TRBV7-9|TRBJ2-2
CASRDGLANTGELFF
>TRBV28|TRBJ1-5
CASTAGTAGSQPQHF
>TRBV9|TRBJ1-1
CASSVENRGNTEAFF
>TRBV11-2|TRBJ2-7
CASSPGTGPTYEQYF
>TRBV4-1|TRBJ2-7
CASSQGDATSGEQYF
>TRBV9|TRBJ2-2
CASSDQVGSANTGELFF
>TRBV18|TRBJ1-3
CASSPMGAASYSGNTIYF
>TRBV28|TRBJ2-2
CASSFSPGANTGELFF
>TRBV19|TRBJ2-1
CASSIDLASGVYNEQFF
>TRBV7-9|TRBJ2-1
CASSSFQDRVYNEQFF
>TRBV6-5|TRBJ1-5
CASSYGGNQPQHF
>TRBV14|TRBJ2-7
CASSNPAHYEQYF
>TRBV20-1|TRBJ2-1
CSASGDNEQFF
>TRBV5-4|TRBJ2-5
CASSLELAGVSETQYF
>TRBV27|TRBJ2-7
CASSGTTGVYEQYF
>TRBV15|TRBJ1-5
CATSEPSRRGKNQPQHF
>TRBV10-3|TRBJ2-7
CAISESGLVGYEQYF
>TRBV7-9|TRBJ2-7
CASSPGYEQYF
>TRBV10-2|TRBJ1-4
CASSFKAFNEKLFF
>TRBV4-2|TRBJ2-3
CASSQDGLAGEADTQYF
>TRBV6-5|TRBJ2-3
CASRPFSGSTDTQYF
>TRBV5-1|TRBJ2-5
CASTSRPVGENQETQYF
>TRBV11-2|TRBJ2-3
CASRPTGADTQYF
>TRBV2|TRBJ2-7
CASSETQGATYEQYF
>TRBV21-1|TRBJ2-5
CASSKETSGSRYQETQYF
>TRBV5-4|TRBJ2-7
CASSLAIKDEQYF
>TRBV9|TRBJ2-5
CASSEQASGGGETQYF
>TRBV4-2|TRBJ2-3
CASSPQGLVSWYF
>TRBV18|TRBJ2-2
CATALAPGGLPTRNTGELFF
>TRBV28|TRBJ1-3
CASRTPAAVSGNTIYF
>TRBV30|TRBJ2-5
CAWISGRVTKETQYF
>TRBV7-8|TRBJ2-6
CASSLPASGANVLTF
>TRBV30|TRBJ1-2
CAWRTGTNYGYTF
>TRBV6-5|TRBJ1-3
CASSPGHSNTIYF
>TRBV29-1|TRBJ1-1
CSVGELGTEAFF